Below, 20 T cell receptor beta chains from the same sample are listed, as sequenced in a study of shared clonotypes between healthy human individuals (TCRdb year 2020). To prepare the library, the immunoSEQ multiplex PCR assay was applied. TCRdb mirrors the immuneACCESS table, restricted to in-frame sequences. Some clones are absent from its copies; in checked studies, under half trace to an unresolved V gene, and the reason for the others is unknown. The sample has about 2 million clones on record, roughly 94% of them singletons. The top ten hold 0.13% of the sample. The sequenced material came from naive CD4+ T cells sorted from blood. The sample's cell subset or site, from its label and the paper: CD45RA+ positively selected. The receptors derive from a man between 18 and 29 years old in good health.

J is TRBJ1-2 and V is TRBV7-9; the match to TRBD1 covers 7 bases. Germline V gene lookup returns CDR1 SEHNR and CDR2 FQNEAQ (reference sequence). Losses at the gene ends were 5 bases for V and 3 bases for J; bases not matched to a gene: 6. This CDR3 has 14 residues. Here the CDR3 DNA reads TGTGCCAGCAGCCAAAGGGGGCAGGACTATGGCTACACCTTC. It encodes CASSQRGQDYGYTF.

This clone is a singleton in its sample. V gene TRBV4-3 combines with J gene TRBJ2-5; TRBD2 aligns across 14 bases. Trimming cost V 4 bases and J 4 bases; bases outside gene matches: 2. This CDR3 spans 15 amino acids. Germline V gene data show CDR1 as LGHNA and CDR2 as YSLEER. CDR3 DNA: TGCGCCAGCAGCCTAGGGACTAGCGGGAGAGAGACCCAGTACTTC. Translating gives CASSLGTSGRETQYF.

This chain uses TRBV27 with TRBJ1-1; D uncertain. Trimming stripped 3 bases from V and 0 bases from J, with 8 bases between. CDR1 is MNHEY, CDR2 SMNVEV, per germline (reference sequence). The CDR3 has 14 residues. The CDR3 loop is CASSFRAMNTEAFF. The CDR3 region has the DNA TGTGCCAGCAGTTTCAGAGCTATGAACACTGAAGCTTTCTTT.

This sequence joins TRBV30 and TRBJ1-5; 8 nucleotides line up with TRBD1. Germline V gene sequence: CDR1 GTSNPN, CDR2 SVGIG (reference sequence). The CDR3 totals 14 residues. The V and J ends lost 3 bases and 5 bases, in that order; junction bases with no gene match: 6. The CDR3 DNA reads TGTGCCTGGAGGGATACAGGGGGATATCAGCCCCAGCATTTT. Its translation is CAWRDTGGYQPQHF.

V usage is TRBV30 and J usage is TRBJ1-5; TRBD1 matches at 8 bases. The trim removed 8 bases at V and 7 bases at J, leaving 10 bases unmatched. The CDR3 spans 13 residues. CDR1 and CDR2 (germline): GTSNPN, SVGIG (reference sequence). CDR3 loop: CATGTGWGQPQHF. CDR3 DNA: TGTGCCACCGGGACAGGCTGGGGACAGCCCCAGCATTTT.

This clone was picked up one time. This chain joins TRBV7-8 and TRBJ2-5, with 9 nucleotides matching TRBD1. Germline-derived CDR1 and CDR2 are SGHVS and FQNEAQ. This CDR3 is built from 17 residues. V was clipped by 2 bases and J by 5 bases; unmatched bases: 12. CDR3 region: CASSLRGLDRGRETQYF. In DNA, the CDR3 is TGTGCCAGCAGCTTACGGGGTTTGGACAGGGGAAGGGAGACCCAGTACTTC.

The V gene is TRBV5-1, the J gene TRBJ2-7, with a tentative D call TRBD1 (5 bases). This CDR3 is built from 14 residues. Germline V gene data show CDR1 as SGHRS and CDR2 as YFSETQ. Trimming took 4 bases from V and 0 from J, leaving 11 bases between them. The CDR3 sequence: CASSQGGDSYEQYF. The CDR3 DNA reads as TGCGCCAGCAGCCAGGGTGGGGACTCCTACGAGCAGTACTTC. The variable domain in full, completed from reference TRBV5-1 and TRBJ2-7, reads KAGVTQTPRYLIKTRGQQVTLSCSPISGHRSVSWYQQTPGQGLQFLFEYFSETQRNKGNFPGRFSGRQFSNSRSEMNVSTLELGDSALYLCASSQGGDSYEQYFGPGTRLTVT.

CDR3 loop: CASLNVRPGGKNEQFF. In DNA, the CDR3 is TGTGCCAGCTTAAACGTAAGACCGGGAGGGAAAAATGAGCAGTTCTTC. The chain has TRBV6-6 and TRBJ2-1, with 8 bases matching TRBD2. CDR1 is MNHNY, CDR2 SVGAGI, per germline (reference sequence). This CDR3 has 16 amino acids. V shed 8 bases and J 7 bases; nucleotides not matched to a gene: 16.

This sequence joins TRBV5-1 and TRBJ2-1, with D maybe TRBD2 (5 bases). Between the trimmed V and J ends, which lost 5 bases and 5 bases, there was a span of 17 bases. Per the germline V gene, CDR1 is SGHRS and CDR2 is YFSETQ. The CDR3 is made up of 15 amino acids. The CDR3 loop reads CASSMRAVPNNEQFF. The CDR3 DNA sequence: TGCGCCAGCAGTATGCGGGCTGTGCCTAACAATGAGCAGTTCTTC.

The CDR3 region is CASSEFEDPTYEQYF. CDR3 nucleotide sequence: TGCGCCAGCAGTGAGTTCGAGGACCCTACCTACGAGCAGTACTTC. V usage is TRBV10-2 and J usage is TRBJ2-7, with unresolved D. This CDR3 is built from 15 residues. V lost 1 base, J lost 2 bases, and 12 bases lay in between. CDR1 and CDR2 (germline): WSHSY, SAAADI.

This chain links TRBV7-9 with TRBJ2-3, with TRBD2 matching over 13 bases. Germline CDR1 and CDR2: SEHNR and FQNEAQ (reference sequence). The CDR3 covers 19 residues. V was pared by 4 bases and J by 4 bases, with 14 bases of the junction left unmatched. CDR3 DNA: TGTGCCAGCAGCTCACCAGGCGGAGGACTAGCGGGAGTCCCAGATACGCAGTATTTT. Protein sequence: CASSSPGGGLAGVPDTQYF.

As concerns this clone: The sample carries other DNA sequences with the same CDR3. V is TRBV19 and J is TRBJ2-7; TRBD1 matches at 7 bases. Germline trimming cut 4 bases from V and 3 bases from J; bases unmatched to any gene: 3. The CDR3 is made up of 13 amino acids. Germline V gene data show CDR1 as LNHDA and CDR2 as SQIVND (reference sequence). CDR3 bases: TGTGCCAGTAGTACACAGGGGAGCTACGAGCAGTACTTC. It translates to CASSTQGSYEQYF.

CDR3 loop: CASRQGSIQYF. As DNA, the CDR3 is TGTGCCAGCAGACAGGGGAGCATTCAGTACTTC. V gene TRBV6-5 combines with J gene TRBJ2-4; TRBD1 agrees at 7 bases. Germline V lookup: CDR1 MNHEY, CDR2 SVGAGI. Unmatched junction bases numbered 2, after V lost 6 bases and J lost 9 bases. This CDR3 has 11 residues.

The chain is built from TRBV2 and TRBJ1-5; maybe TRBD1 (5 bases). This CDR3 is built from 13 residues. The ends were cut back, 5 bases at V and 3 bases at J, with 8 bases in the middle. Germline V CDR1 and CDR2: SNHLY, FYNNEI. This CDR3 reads CASSRDFNQPQHF. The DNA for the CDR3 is TGTGCCAGCAGTAGGGACTTCAATCAGCCCCAGCATTTT. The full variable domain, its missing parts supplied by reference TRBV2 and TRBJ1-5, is EPEVTQTPSHQVTQMGQEVILRCVPISNHLYFYWYRQILGQKVEFLVSFYNNEISEKSEIFDDQFSVERPDGSNFTLKIRSTKLEDSAMYFCASSRDFNQPQHFGDGTRLSIL.

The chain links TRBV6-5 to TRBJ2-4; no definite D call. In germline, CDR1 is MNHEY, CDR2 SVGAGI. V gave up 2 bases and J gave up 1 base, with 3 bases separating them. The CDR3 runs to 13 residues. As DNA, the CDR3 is TGTGCCAGCAGTTACGCCGCCAAAAACATTCAGTACTTC. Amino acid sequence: CASSYAAKNIQYF.

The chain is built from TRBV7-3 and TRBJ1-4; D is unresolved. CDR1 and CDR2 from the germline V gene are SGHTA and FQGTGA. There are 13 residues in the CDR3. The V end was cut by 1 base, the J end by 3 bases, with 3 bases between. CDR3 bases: TGTGCCAGCAGCTTAAATCCTAATGAAAAACTGTTTTTT. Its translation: CASSLNPNEKLFF.

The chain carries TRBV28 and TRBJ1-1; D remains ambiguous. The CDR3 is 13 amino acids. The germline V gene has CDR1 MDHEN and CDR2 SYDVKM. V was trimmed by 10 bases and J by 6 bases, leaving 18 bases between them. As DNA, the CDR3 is TGTGCCACCAAGGGTTCTCTGGTTGCTGAAGCTTTCTTT. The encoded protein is CATKGSLVAEAFF.

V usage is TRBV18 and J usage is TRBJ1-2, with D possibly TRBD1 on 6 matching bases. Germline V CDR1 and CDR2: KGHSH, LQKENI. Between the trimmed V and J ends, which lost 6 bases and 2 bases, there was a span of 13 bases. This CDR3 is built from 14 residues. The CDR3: CASSARGANYGYTF. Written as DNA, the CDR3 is TGTGCCAGCTCGGCTCGGGGGGCCAACTATGGCTACACCTTC.

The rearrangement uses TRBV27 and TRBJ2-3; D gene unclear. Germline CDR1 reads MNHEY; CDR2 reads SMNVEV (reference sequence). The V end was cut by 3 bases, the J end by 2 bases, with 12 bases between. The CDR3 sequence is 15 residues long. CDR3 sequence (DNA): TGTGCCAGCAGTTTCGGCTACCGCACCACAGATACGCAGTATTTT. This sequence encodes CASSFGYRTTDTQYF.

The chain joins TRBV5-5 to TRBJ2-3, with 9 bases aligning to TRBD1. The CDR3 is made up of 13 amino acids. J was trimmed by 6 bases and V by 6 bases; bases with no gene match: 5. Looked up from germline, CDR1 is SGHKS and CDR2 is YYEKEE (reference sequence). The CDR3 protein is CASMRDRVDTQYF. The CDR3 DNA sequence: TGTGCCAGCATGCGGGACAGGGTTGATACGCAGTATTTT.